A single sample is the source of the 28 T cell receptor beta chains below, sequenced in a study of control samples from healthy donors and cancer patients. Only in-frame clones appear in the TCRdb table, and some are missing; sequencing was by immunoSEQ multiplex PCR. The repertoire holds approximately 170,000 clones, with about 92% as singletons. The specimen sequenced was blood. These receptors all come from a man aged 30 to 45 in good health.

V is TRBV27 and J is TRBJ1-1, with a weak D call TRBD1 (5 bases). The CDR3 extends over 15 amino acids. The V gene's germline CDR1 is MNHEY and CDR2 SMNVEV (reference sequence). Trimming took 1 base from V and 4 from J, leaving 13 bases between them. The CDR3 spells CASSLWGGSSTEAFF. DNA for the CDR3: TGTGCCAGCAGTTTATGGGGGGGATCGAGCACTGAAGCTTTCTTT.

V gene TRBV28 combines with J gene TRBJ1-5; the match to TRBD1 covers 7 bases. V dropped 5 bases and J dropped 2; count of bases not matched to a gene: 9. This CDR3 contains 16 residues. Germline V gene lookup returns CDR1 MDHEN and CDR2 SYDVKM. The CDR3 spells CASSPLDDRGNQPQHF. The CDR3 region has the DNA TGTGCCAGCAGTCCCCTTGACGACAGGGGCAATCAGCCCCAGCATTTT.

For this clone: Within the sample, other DNA sequences also encode this same CDR3. The genes are TRBV28 and TRBJ1-3; D gene uncertain. Germline V gives CDR1 MDHEN, CDR2 SYDVKM. Between the trimmed V and J ends, which lost 3 bases and 1 base, there was a span of 4 bases. The CDR3 spans 13 residues. CDR3 sequence reads: CASSLTSGNTIYF. The CDR3 DNA follows: TGTGCCAGCAGTTTGACATCTGGAAACACCATATATTTT.

The chain links TRBV19 to TRBJ2-2; 12 bases are a match to TRBD2. Germline trimming cut 7 bases from V and 5 bases from J; bases unmatched to any gene: 23. Germline values: CDR1 LNHDA, CDR2 SQIVND (reference sequence). The length of the CDR3 is 21 residues. Written as DNA, the CDR3 is TGTGCCAGTAACAACCTGGGCCCTGGGCTAGCGGGAGGGCCTAGTACCGGGGAGCTGTTTTTT. Residues: CASNNLGPGLAGGPSTGELFF.

The genes are TRBV30 and TRBJ1-5; D is unresolved. Germline V gene sequence: CDR1 GTSNPN, CDR2 SVGIG (reference sequence). With 1 base removed from V and 2 bases from J, the gap between germline ends came to 9 bases. The CDR3 has 14 residues. The CDR3 is CAWSGAEGNQPQHF. Written as DNA, the CDR3 is TGTGCCTGGAGTGGGGCAGAAGGCAATCAGCCCCAGCATTTT.

V usage is TRBV19 and J usage is TRBJ1-2; D is ambiguous. V was cut by 5 bases and J by 0 bases, with 10 bases left in between. In germline, CDR1 is LNHDA, CDR2 SQIVND (reference sequence). This CDR3 spans 14 amino acids. The CDR3 is CASSPQLANYGYTF. The CDR3 region has the DNA TGTGCCAGTAGTCCACAGCTAGCTAACTATGGCTACACCTTC.

V is TRBV5-1 and J is TRBJ2-2; D possibly uses TRBD1 or TRBD2 (6 bases each). V lost 4 bases and J 1 base, leaving 11 bases between the germline ends. Germline V lookup: CDR1 SGHRS, CDR2 YFSETQ. The CDR3 covers 15 residues. CDR3 in DNA: TGCGCCAGCAGCGGCGGGACACGGAACACCGGGGAGCTGTTTTTT. Its protein is CASSGGTRNTGELFF.

This chain joins TRBV6-5 and TRBJ2-7; no firm D call. CDR3 length equals 12 residues. The germline CDR1 and CDR2 sequences are MNHEY and SVGAGI. Between the trimmed V and J ends, which lost 8 bases and 3 bases, there was a span of 11 bases. Written as DNA, the CDR3 is TGTGCCAGCTTTACACGTTTCTACGAGCAGTACTTC. Residues: CASFTRFYEQYF.

CDR3 bases: TGTGCCAGCAGCCCCATCCTAGCTAACTATGGCTACACCTTC. Its protein product is CASSPILANYGYTF. This rearrangement joins TRBV27 to TRBJ1-2; D gene uncertain. Trimming cost V 6 bases and J 0 bases, with 11 bases left between them. The CDR3 runs to 14 residues. Germline values: CDR1 MNHEY, CDR2 SMNVEV (reference sequence).

The genes are TRBV19 and TRBJ2-3; the D is unclear. The CDR3 runs 14 residues. Germline V gene data show CDR1 as LNHDA and CDR2 as SQIVND (reference sequence). Trimming removed 6 bases at V and 2 bases at J, with 12 bases between. The CDR3 DNA reads as TGTGCCAGTAGAAGCGCAGGAGCCACAGATACGCAGTATTTT. The encoded protein is CASRSAGATDTQYF.

This chain uses TRBV6-1 with TRBJ2-7; maybe TRBD1 (5 bases). V was pared by 0 bases and J by 0 bases, with 15 bases between. Germline V gene data show CDR1 as MNHNS and CDR2 as SASEGT. The CDR3 length is 17 residues. CDR3 DNA sequence: TGTGCCAGCAGTGAAGCATTCAGGGTCAGGAGCTCCTACGAGCAGTACTTC. This encodes CASSEAFRVRSSYEQYF.

This clone was seen a handful of times. This chain joins TRBV10-3 and TRBJ2-3, with unresolved D. This CDR3 spans 12 amino acids. Deletions cut 0 bases from V and 5 bases from J, with 3 bases between. Germline V gene lookup returns CDR1 ENHRY and CDR2 SYGVKD. The CDR3 region has the DNA TGTGCCATCAGTGAGTCGTTAGATACGCAGTATTTT. This gives the protein CAISESLDTQYF.

This sequence joins TRBV19 and TRBJ1-5; 9 bases agree with TRBD1. Germline V lookup: CDR1 LNHDA, CDR2 SQIVND (reference sequence). This CDR3 region has 15 residues. The V gene end was trimmed by 6 bases and the J gene end by 0 bases; junction bases not matched to a gene: 3. CDR3 in amino acids: CASRRDRVSNQPQHF. CDR3 bases: TGTGCCAGTAGGCGGGACAGGGTTAGCAATCAGCCCCAGCATTTT.

This clone appeared once. Here the CDR3 DNA reads TGTGCCAGCAGCTTGGCGGGGGGCGGTTACTATGGCTACACCTTC. Translating gives CASSLAGGGYYGYTF. The chain recombines TRBV5-4 with TRBJ1-2, with D tentatively TRBD1 (6 bases). Germline values: CDR1 SGHNT, CDR2 YYREEE (reference sequence). V was clipped by 0 bases and J by 3 bases, with 12 bases between them. CDR3 size: 15 residues. The whole variable domain, filled in from reference TRBV5-4 and TRBJ1-2, reads ETGVTQSPTHLIKTRGQQVTLRCSSQSGHNTVSWYQQALGQGPQFIFQYYREEENGRGNFPPRFSGLQFPNYSSELNVNALELDDSALYLCASSLAGGGYYGYTFGSGTRLTVV.

This clone was recorded a few times. This chain links TRBV19 with TRBJ1-5; D is possibly TRBD1 (6 bases). Per germline, CDR1 LNHDA and CDR2 SQIVND (reference sequence). The length of the CDR3 is 14 residues. The V end was cut by 4 bases, the J end by 4 bases, with 11 bases between. The CDR3 nucleotides are TGTGCCAGTAGTAGGGGGGCAGGGAATCAGCCCCAGCATTTT. This codes for CASSRGAGNQPQHF.

This clone was recorded once. This chain uses TRBV5-1 with TRBJ1-1; D is unclear. V was clipped by 3 bases and J by 3 bases, with 9 bases between them. The CDR3 consists of 13 residues. Germline CDR1 SGHRS, CDR2 YFSETQ. The CDR3 nucleotides are TGCGCCAGCAGCTCGCAAGGGCACACTGAAGCTTTCTTT. It specifies CASSSQGHTEAFF.

This chain joins TRBV9 and TRBJ1-3; a possible D gene is TRBD1 (6 bases). V was trimmed by 3 bases and J by 0 bases, leaving 13 bases between them. The CDR3 spans 16 residues. Germline CDR1 SGDLS, CDR2 YYNGEE. The CDR3 bases are TGTGCCAGCAGCGCACCCCGGGACAACTCTGGAAACACCATATATTTT. Translation: CASSAPRDNSGNTIYF.

This chain links TRBV5-3 with TRBJ1-1; D ambiguous. TRBV5-3 is assigned to the ORF class and has an uncertain function. The V end was cut by 4 bases, the J end by 1 base, with 17 bases between. The CDR3 runs 16 residues. CDR3 coding DNA: TGTGCCAGAAGCCTTCACTCGGTACCGTGGAACACTGAAGCTTTCTTT. Its protein is CARSLHSVPWNTEAFF.

V gene TRBV11-2 combines with J gene TRBJ2-1; maybe TRBD2 (6 bases). The germline V gene encodes CDR1 SGHAT and CDR2 FQNNGV. The CDR3 length is 13 residues. The V and J ends lost 6 bases and 5 bases respectively, with 11 bases between them. The CDR3 loop is CASRHSGNNEQFF. The CDR3 DNA sequence: TGTGCCAGCAGGCATAGCGGAAACAATGAGCAGTTCTTC. The whole variable domain, filled in from reference TRBV11-2 and TRBJ2-1, reads EAGVAQSPRYKIIEKRQSVAFWCNPISGHATLYWYQQILGQGPKLLIQFQNNGVVDDSQLPKDRFSAERLKGVDSTLKIQPAKLEDSAVYLCASRHSGNNEQFFGPGTRLTVL.

The rearrangement joins TRBV30 to TRBJ1-2; D not resolved. Trimming shortened V by 0 bases and J by 8 bases, and 10 bases separated the two germline ends. The CDR3 extends over 12 amino acids. Germline V lookup: CDR1 GTSNPN, CDR2 SVGIG (reference sequence). The CDR3, as DNA: TGTGCCTGGAGTGTACGGACCCGAGGCTACACCTTC. Protein product: CAWSVRTRGYTF.

The rearrangement joins TRBV5-1 to TRBJ1-5; no clear D gene. The CDR3 is made up of 15 amino acids. The germline V gene encodes CDR1 SGHRS and CDR2 YFSETQ. V lost 4 bases to trimming and J lost 0 bases, with 11 bases between them. CDR3 in DNA: TGCGCCAGCAGCGCGGACGGGTATAGCAATCAGCCCCAGCATTTT. This sequence encodes CASSADGYSNQPQHF. Full variable domain (missing parts from reference TRBV5-1 and TRBJ1-5): KAGVTQTPRYLIKTRGQQVTLSCSPISGHRSVSWYQQTPGQGLQFLFEYFSETQRNKGNFPGRFSGRQFSNSRSEMNVSTLELGDSALYLCASSADGYSNQPQHFGDGTRLSIL.

The chain employs TRBV6-6 and TRBJ1-2; 11 bases are shared with TRBD1. Germline CDR1 is MNHNY and CDR2 is SVGAGI (reference sequence). The V gene end was trimmed by 4 bases and the J gene end by 3 bases; junction bases not matched to a gene: 4. The CDR3 runs 15 residues. The CDR3 protein is CASSFGQGADYGYTF. CDR3 bases: TGTGCCAGCAGTTTCGGACAGGGGGCGGACTATGGCTACACCTTC.

V usage is TRBV30 and J usage is TRBJ2-3; D may correspond to TRBD1 or TRBD2 (5 bases each). V was clipped by 3 bases and J by 2 bases, with 9 bases between them. CDR3 size: 13 residues. Germline assignment: CDR1 GTSNPN and CDR2 SVGIG (reference sequence). The CDR3 bases are TGTGCCTGGAGCGGGGACCACACAGATACGCAGTATTTT. Its translation is CAWSGDHTDTQYF.

J is TRBJ2-7 and V is TRBV6-6, with D tentatively TRBD2 (6 bases). CDR1 is MNHNY, CDR2 SVGAGI, per germline (reference sequence). V shed 4 bases and J shed 0 bases, with 13 bases lying between them. The CDR3 length is 15 residues. The CDR3 region is CASSSPGLSSYEQYF. In nucleotides, the CDR3 is TGTGCCAGCAGTTCGCCGGGACTGAGCTCCTACGAGCAGTACTTC.

The V and J genes are TRBV4-1 and TRBJ1-5; D remains unclear. Germline V CDR1 and CDR2: MGHRA, YSYEKL. The CDR3 sequence is 15 residues long. V was cut by 0 bases and J by 6 bases, with 12 bases left in between. The CDR3 spells CASSQEGQVGQPQHF. CDR3 bases: TGCGCCAGCAGCCAAGAAGGCCAGGTCGGTCAGCCCCAGCATTTT.

In this sample, this clone turned up a few times. The rearrangement joins TRBV5-4 to TRBJ2-1; 8 bases are a match to TRBD1. V shed 2 bases, J shed 10 bases, and the junction held 5 bases outside the gene matches. Germline-derived CDR1 and CDR2 are SGHNT and YYREEE (reference sequence). The CDR3 has 13 residues. This chain's CDR3 is CASSFLQGGEQFF. Written as DNA, the CDR3 is TGTGCCAGCAGCTTTTTACAGGGGGGAGAGCAGTTCTTC. Together with reference TRBV5-4 and TRBJ2-1, the CDR3 gives the full variable domain: ETGVTQSPTHLIKTRGQQVTLRCSSQSGHNTVSWYQQALGQGPQFIFQYYREEENGRGNFPPRFSGLQFPNYSSELNVNALELDDSALYLCASSFLQGGEQFFGPGTRLTVL.

This clone showed up just once. The chain joins TRBV5-4 to TRBJ1-1; D not certain. The germline V and J ends were trimmed by 1 base and 1 base, with 8 bases remaining between them. CDR1 SGHNT and CDR2 YYREEE come from the germline V gene (reference sequence). The CDR3 consists of 14 residues. The CDR3 bases are TGTGCCAGCAGCTTGCGGGTAGGGAACACTGAAGCTTTCTTT. Translated: CASSLRVGNTEAFF.

In this sample, this clone turned up once. This chain uses TRBV29-1 with TRBJ1-3; D remains ambiguous. V was shortened by 5 bases and J by 0 bases, with 5 bases between the two germline ends. Per the germline V gene, CDR1 is SQVTM and CDR2 is ANQGSEA. The CDR3 has 12 amino acids. The CDR3 DNA is TGCAGCGTTTCGACCTCTGGAAACACCATATATTTT. It encodes CSVSTSGNTIYF.